This T cell receptor (beta chain) comes out of a study of T-cell memory formation after mild COVID-19. Findings and limits, study-wide: Pre-infection memory showed some responding clones, and this suggested that cross-reactive memory joined. In second-wave clones peaking day 37, SARS-CoV-2 specificity remained unconfirmed. A second wave expanding day 15 to 37 was CD4+-biased; contracting clones were balanced. Mostly located in CM and EM were contracting CD4+ clones, with contracting CD8+ clones located in EMRA.

Remarks on this clonotype: Its antigen is as yet unknown.

Using its own MiXCR run on the 5' RACE reads, TCRdb lists one record per CDR3 protein. This sample has 350,000 to 400,000 distinct CDR3 sequences; around 15% occur once, and the top ten carry approximately 20%. This CDR3 is 14 amino acids long. Trimming left V 5 bases short and J 8 bases short, with 18 bases between. Per the germline V gene, CDR1 is MGHDK and CDR2 is SYGVNS. The genes are TRBV25-1 and TRBJ1-2, with D unclear. The sequence came from a man younger than 30 who had mild COVID-19 (a few samples of this study predate the infection). Cell type and time point are not known. The specimen sequenced was PBMCs or a T cell subset sorted from them (not recorded which). CDR3 DNA: TGTGCCAGCAGTAGGATCTGGGGAGACGAGGGCTACACCTTC. Protein product: CASSRIWGDEGYTF.